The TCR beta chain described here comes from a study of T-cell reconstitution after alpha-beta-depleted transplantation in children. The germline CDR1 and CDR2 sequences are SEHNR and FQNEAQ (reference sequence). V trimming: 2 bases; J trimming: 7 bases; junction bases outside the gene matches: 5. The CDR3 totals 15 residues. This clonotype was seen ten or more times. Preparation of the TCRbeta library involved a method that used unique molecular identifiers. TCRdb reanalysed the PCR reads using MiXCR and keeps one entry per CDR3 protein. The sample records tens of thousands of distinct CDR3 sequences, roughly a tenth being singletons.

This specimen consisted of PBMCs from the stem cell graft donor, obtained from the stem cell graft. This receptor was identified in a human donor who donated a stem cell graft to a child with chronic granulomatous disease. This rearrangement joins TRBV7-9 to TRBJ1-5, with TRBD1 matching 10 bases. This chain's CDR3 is CASSLQGQGGQPQHF. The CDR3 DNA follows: TGTGCCAGCAGCTTACAAGGACAGGGGGGACAGCCCCAGCATTTT.